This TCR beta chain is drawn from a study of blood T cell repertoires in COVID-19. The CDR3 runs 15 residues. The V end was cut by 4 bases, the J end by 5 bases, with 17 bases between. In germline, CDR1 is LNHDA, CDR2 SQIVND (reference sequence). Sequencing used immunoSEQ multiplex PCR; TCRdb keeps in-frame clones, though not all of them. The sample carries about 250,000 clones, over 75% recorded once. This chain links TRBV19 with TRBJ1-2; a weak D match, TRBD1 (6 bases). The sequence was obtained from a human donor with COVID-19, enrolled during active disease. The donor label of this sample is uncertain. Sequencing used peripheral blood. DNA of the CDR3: TGTGCCAGTAGTACCCGGGACACAATGCAGTATGGCTACACCTTC. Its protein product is CASSTRDTMQYGYTF.